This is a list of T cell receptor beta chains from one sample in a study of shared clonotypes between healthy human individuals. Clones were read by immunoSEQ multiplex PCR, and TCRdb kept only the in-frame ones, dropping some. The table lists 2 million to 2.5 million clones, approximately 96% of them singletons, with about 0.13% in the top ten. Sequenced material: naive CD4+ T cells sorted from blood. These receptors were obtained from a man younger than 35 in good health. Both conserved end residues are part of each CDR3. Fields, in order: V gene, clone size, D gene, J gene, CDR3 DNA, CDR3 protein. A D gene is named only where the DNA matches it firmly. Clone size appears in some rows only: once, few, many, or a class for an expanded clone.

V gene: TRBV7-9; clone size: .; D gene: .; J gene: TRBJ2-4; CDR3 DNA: TGTGCCAGCAGCTCCCGGGTCTGGGGATTGGAAAACATTCAGTACTTC; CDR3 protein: CASSSRVWGLENIQYF
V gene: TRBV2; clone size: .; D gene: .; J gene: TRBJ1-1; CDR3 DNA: TGTGCCAGCAGCAACGAGGGGGGGTTAACTGAAGCTTTCTTT; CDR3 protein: CASSNEGGLTEAFF
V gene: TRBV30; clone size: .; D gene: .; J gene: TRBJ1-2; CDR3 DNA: TGTGCCGAGCGGGACTGGGGAACTGACGGCTACACCTTC; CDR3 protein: CAERDWGTDGYTF
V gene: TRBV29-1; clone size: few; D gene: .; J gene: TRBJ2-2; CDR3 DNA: TGCAGCGGCGGGTTCACCGGGGAGCTGTTTTTT; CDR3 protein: CSGGFTGELFF
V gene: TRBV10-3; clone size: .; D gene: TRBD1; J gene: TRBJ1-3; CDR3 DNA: TGTGCCATCAGCTCTACAGGGGCGACTGGAAACACCATATATTTT; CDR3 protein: CAISSTGATGNTIYF
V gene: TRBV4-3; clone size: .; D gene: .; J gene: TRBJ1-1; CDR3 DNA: TGCGCCAGCAGCCGGTCCGGGGAAGCTTTCTTT; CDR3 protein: CASSRSGEAFF
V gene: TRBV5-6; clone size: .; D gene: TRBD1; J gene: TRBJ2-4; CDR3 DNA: TGTGCCAGCAGCTTGGGACAGGGGGGGATTTTAGCCAAAAACATTCAGTACTTC; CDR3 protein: CASSLGQGGILAKNIQYF
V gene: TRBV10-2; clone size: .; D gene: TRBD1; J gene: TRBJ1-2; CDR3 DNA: TGCGCCAGCAGTGGAACCGGGACAGGTGGCTACACCTTC; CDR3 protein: CASSGTGTGGYTF
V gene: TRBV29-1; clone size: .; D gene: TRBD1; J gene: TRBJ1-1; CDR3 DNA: TGCAGCGTGGGGACAGCTTCGAACACTGAAGCTTTCTTT; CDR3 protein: CSVGTASNTEAFF
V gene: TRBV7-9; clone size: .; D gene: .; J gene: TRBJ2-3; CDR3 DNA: TGTGCCAGCAGTACGGACGGAGGCACAGATACGCAGTATTTT; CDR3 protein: CASSTDGGTDTQYF
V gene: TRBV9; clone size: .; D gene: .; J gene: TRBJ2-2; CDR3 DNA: TGTGCCAGCAGCGGGACAGCTAGCACCGGGGAGCTGTTTTTT; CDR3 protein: CASSGTASTGELFF
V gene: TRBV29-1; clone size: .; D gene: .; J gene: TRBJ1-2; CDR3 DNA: TGCAGCGTTTCCCGACTGATTTCCCCCGACAGTGGCTACACCTTC; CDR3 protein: CSVSRLISPDSGYTF
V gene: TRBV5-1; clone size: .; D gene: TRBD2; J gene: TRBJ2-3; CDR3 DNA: TGCGCCAGCAGCTTGGTTGGCGGGGGGGCCACAGATACGCAGTATTTT; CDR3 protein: CASSLVGGGATDTQYF
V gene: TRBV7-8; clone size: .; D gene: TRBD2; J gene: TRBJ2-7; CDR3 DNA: TGTGCCAGCAGCTTAGCAGGACTAGCGGGAGAGTCATACTTC; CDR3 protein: CASSLAGLAGESYF
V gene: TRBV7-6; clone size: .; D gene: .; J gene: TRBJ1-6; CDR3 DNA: TGTGCCAGCAGCTTACAGGGCGGGACTTCACCCCTCCACTTT; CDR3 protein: CASSLQGGTSPLHF
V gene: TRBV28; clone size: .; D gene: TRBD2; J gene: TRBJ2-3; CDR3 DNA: TGTGCCAGCAGTTTTGGCCGCGATTTTCGGCTAGCGGGGGCTCCGCGAACAGATACGCAGTATTTT; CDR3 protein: CASSFGRDFRLAGAPRTDTQYF
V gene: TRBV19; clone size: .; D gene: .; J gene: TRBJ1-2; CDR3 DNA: TGTGCCAGTACTCCATCCATCCCAGAGTCCCTCTATGGCTACACCTTC; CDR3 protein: CASTPSIPESLYGYTF
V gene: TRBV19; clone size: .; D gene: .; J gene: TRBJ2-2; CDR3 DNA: TGTGCCAGTAGTATAGTCTACAGGAACACCGGGGAGCTGTTTTTT; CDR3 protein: CASSIVYRNTGELFF
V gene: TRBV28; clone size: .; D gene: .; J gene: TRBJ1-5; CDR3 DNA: TGTGCCAGCAGTCTCTATACGGATACCCAGCATTTT; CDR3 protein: CASSLYTDTQHF
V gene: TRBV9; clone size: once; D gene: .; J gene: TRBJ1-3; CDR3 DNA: TGTGCCAGCAGCGCCAGGGTGCCTGGAAACACCATATATTTT; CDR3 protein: CASSARVPGNTIYF
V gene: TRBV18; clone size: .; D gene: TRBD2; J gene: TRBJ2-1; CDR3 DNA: TGTGCCAGCTCACTCCTAGCGGGATCGGGGAATGAGCAGTTCTTC; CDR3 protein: CASSLLAGSGNEQFF
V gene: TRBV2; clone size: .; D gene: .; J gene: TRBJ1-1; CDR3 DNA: TGTGCCAGCAGTGACAGGCTCATGAACACTGAAGCTTTCTTT; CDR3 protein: CASSDRLMNTEAFF
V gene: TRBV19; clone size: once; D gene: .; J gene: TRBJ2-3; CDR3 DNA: TGTGCCAGTAGTTTGGATAGGGGTACGCAGTATTTT; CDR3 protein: CASSLDRGTQYF
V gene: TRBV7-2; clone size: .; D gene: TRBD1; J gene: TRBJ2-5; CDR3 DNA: TGTGCCAGCAGCCTAACAGGGGGCTGGGAGACCCAGTACTTC; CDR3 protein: CASSLTGGWETQYF
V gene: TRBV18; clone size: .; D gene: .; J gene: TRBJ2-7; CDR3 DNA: TGTGCCAGCTCACCAGTCCAGGGGCATACCGAGCAGTACTTC; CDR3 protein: CASSPVQGHTEQYF
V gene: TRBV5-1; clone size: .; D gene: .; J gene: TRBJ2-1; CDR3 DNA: TGCGCCAGCAGCTTGGAGGCAGGGGAATCTAATGAGCAGTTCTTC; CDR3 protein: CASSLEAGESNEQFF
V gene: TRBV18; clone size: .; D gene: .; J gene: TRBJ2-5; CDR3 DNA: TGTGCCAGCTCACCCGATACATCCCGAGAGACCCAGTACTTC; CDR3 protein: CASSPDTSRETQYF
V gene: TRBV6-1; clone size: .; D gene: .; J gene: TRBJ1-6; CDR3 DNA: TGTGCCAGCAGTAGAGGGAATTCACCCCTCCACTTT; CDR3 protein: CASSRGNSPLHF
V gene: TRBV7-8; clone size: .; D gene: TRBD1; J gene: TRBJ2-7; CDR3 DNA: TGTGCCAGCAGCTCCCGGGACAGTAATGTGTACGAGCAGTACTTC; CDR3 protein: CASSSRDSNVYEQYF
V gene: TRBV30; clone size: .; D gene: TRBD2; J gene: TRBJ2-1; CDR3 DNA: TGTGCCTGGAGGGGGGGGACTAGCGGGACCTTCTCCTACAATGAGCAGTTCTTC; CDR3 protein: CAWRGGTSGTFSYNEQFF
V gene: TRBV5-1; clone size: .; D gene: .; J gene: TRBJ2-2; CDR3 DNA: TGCGCCAGCAGCTCCCCCTACGATGGCCGCCCGAACACCGGGGAGCTGTTTTTT; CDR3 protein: CASSSPYDGRPNTGELFF
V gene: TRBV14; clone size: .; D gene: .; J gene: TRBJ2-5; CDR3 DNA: TGTGCCAGCAGCCAATCTCCTCAAGAGACCCAGTACTTC; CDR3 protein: CASSQSPQETQYF
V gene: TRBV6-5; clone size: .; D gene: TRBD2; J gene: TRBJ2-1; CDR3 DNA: TGTGCCAGCAGACCAAACCGGGGAGGGTGGGATGAGCAGTTCTTC; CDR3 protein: CASRPNRGGWDEQFF
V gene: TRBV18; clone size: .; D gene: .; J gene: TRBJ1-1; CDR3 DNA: TGTGCCAGCTCACCAGGGTTGGGGGATGAAGCTTTCTTT; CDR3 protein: CASSPGLGDEAFF